The text below deals with one TCR beta chain. Its antigen is unknown. The CDR3 runs to 15 residues. Germline V lookup: CDR1 SGHVS, CDR2 FQNEAQ. The V gene lost 1 base and the J gene lost 0 bases, with 9 bases spanning the gap. The data stem from a study of cytomegalovirus exposure and HLA in healthy donors. Study conclusions and caveats: Later analysis demonstrated an association between a missense DCLRE1C variant and TCR beta V- and J-gene trimming. The only immune exposure information that was available was CMV serostatus.

The PCR was carried out with 60 Vbeta primers and 13 Jbeta primers. Per the original methods: Some 11 million of the roughly 80 million unique TCR beta chains counted in a later analysis were shared. Sequenced by immunoSEQ multiplex PCR; TCRdb stores in-frame clones only, minus some. The D gene and trimming were derived from the DNA, and the V and J assignments and clone size from that table. Of tens of thousands of clones in the sample, roughly 80% were seen once. This clonotype was obtained from a man in his thirties or forties in good health and CMV-seronegative. The chain has TRBV7-8 and TRBJ1-2; D is unclear. The specimen sequenced was PBMCs. The CDR3 here is CASSLVPSANYGYTF. DNA for the CDR3: TGTGCCAGCAGCTTAGTCCCCAGCGCTAACTATGGCTACACCTTC.